The T cell receptor beta chain described here comes from a study of cytomegalovirus exposure and HLA in healthy donors. Comments on this clone: The antigen remains unidentified. The junction and the germline gene differ at one end; a read error may be behind it. At the DNA level, this CDR3 is encoded by other sequences in the same sample as well.

Germline V gene data show CDR1 as SNHLY and CDR2 as FYNNEI. CDR3 length: 12 amino acids. PCR was performed using 60 Vbeta and 13 Jbeta primers. Method: immunoSEQ multiplex PCR; TCRdb's copy keeps in-frame clones and lacks some. This repertoire shows 200,000 or so clones, approximately 84% found once; its top ten account for 6%. Findings and limits, study-wide: Cytomegalovirus association was assigned to about 150 TCR beta chains.

Sequenced: PBMCs. This receptor was taken from a woman aged 30 to 39 in good health and CMV-seropositive. This chain links TRBV2 with TRBJ1-2; unclear D gene. In nucleotides, the CDR3 is TGTGCCAGCAGTGAACAGGACTATGGCTACACTTTC. This sequence encodes CASSEQDYGYTF.